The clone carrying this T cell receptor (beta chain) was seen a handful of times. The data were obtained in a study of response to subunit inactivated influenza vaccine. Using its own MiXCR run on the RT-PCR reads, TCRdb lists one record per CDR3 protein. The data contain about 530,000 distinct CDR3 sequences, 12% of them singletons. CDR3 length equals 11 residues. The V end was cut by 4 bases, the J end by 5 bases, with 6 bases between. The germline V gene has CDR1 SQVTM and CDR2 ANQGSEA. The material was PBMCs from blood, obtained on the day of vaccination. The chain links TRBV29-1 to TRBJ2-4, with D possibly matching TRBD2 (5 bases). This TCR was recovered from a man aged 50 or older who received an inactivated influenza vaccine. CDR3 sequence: CSVGRENIQYF. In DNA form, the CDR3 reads TGCAGCGTTGGGCGGGAAAACATTCAGTACTTC. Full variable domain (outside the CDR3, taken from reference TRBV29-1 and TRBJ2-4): SAVISQKPSRDICQRGTSLTIQCQVDSQVTMMFWYRQQPGQSLTLIATANQGSEATYESGFVIDKFPISRPNLTFSTLTVSNMSPEDSSIYLCSVGRENIQYFGAGTRLSVL.